These 11 T cell receptor beta chains share one sample of origin, sequenced in a study of Graves' ophthalmopathy and Graves' hyperthyroidism. TCR beta CDR3 amplification used RNA transcripts. Second-round multiplex PCR followed a first-round RT-PCR using HTBI primers. Via MiXCR, TCRdb re-called the multiplex PCR reads, giving one row per CDR3 protein. Among 200,000 to 300,000 distinct CDR3 sequences listed, 40% to 50% were seen once. Sequencing was carried out using peripheral blood. The receptors were sampled from an adult man with Graves' ophthalmopathy.

Ten or more counts support this clonotype. The chain recombines TRBV20-1 with TRBJ1-5; 7 bases map to TRBD1. With V trimmed by 7 bases and J by 3 bases, 6 bases remained unmatched. The CDR3 is made up of 13 amino acids. The germline V gene has CDR1 DFQATT and CDR2 SNEGSKA (reference sequence). The CDR3 sequence is CSVTQGSNQPQHF. The CDR3 nucleotides are TGCAGTGTCACACAGGGGTCCAATCAGCCCCAGCATTTT.

The CDR3 sequence is CASSPPTGGQRTYEQYF. DNA of the CDR3: TGTGCCAGCAGCCCCCCTACGGGAGGACAGCGTACCTACGAGCAGTACTTC. This chain uses TRBV7-9 with TRBJ2-7, with D possibly matching TRBD2 (7 bases). Deletions cut 5 bases from V and 2 bases from J, with 22 bases between. CDR1 and CDR2 from the germline V gene are SEHNR and FQNEAQ (reference sequence). The CDR3 sequence is 17 residues long. The variable domain in full, completed from reference TRBV7-9 and TRBJ2-7, reads DTGVSQNPRHKITKRGQNVTFRCDPISEHNRLYWYRQTLGQGPEFLTYFQNEAQLEKSRLLSDRFSAERPKGSFSTLEIQRTEQGDSAMYLCASSPPTGGQRTYEQYFGPGTRLTVT.

CDR3 in DNA: TGTGCCAGCAGATACGGGACTGCAAATGAAAAACTGTTTTTT. Its translation: CASRYGTANEKLFF. The V and J genes are TRBV2 and TRBJ1-4, with D tentatively TRBD1 (5 bases). This CDR3 is 14 amino acids long. The V gene lost 6 bases and the J gene lost 5 bases, with 13 bases spanning the gap. Germline CDR1 reads SNHLY; CDR2 reads FYNNEI.

This clonotype was counted only a few times. The chain carries TRBV6-6 and TRBJ1-1; a possible D gene is TRBD1 (5 bases). CDR3 length: 14 residues. In germline, CDR1 is MNHNY, CDR2 SVGAGI (reference sequence). The V gene lost 7 bases and the J gene lost 1 base, with 13 bases spanning the gap. CDR3 sequence: CASNPGTANTEAFF. As DNA, the CDR3 is TGTGCCAGCAACCCCGGGACGGCGAACACTGAAGCTTTCTTT.

The chain recombines TRBV24-1 with TRBJ1-1; D remains ambiguous. In germline, CDR1 is KGHDR, CDR2 SFDVKD. The V end was cut by 4 bases, the J end by 7 bases, with 15 bases between. The CDR3 is made up of 14 amino acids. The CDR3 is CATSERPGFDEAFF. The CDR3 DNA follows: TGTGCCACCAGTGAACGACCGGGCTTTGATGAAGCTTTCTTT.

J is TRBJ2-5 and V is TRBV24-1; D is possibly TRBD1 (5 bases). This CDR3 is built from 14 residues. V was cut by 7 bases and J by 2 bases, with 13 bases left in between. Germline CDR1 is KGHDR and CDR2 is SFDVKD. CDR3 DNA sequence: TGTGCCACCAGGTCTCAGGGTGGGCAAGAGACCCAGTACTTC. It is translated as CATRSQGGQETQYF.

J is TRBJ2-7 and V is TRBV14, with D perhaps matching TRBD2 (5 bases). The germline gives CDR1 SGHDN, CDR2 FVKESK. V lost 8 bases, J lost 4 bases, and 21 bases lay in between. The CDR3 is 15 amino acids. This CDR3 is CASGPGSGPGYEQYF. The CDR3 DNA sequence: TGTGCCAGCGGTCCAGGATCGGGCCCGGGATACGAGCAGTACTTC.

The chain employs TRBV9 and TRBJ2-2; D is unresolved. The CDR3 sequence is 17 residues long. Trimming took off 3 bases at V and 6 bases at J, with 21 bases between the two ends. Germline V gives CDR1 SGDLS, CDR2 YYNGEE. The CDR3 region is CASSGRALFGNAGELFF. The CDR3 DNA reads as TGTGCCAGCAGCGGAAGAGCCCTTTTTGGCAACGCCGGGGAGCTGTTTTTT.

This clonotype has a handful of counts. V is TRBV25-1 and J is TRBJ2-5; a weak D match, TRBD2 (5 bases). The CDR3 loop spans 15 amino acids. The germline CDR1 and CDR2 sequences are MGHDK and SYGVNS. V shed 4 bases and J shed 5 bases, with 17 bases lying between them. This CDR3 reads CASSGTVRLGETQYF. DNA of the CDR3: TGTGCCAGCAGTGGGACTGTTCGCCTAGGGGAGACCCAGTACTTC.

The chain joins TRBV6-5 to TRBJ1-2; 9 nucleotides match TRBD1. This CDR3 is built from 14 residues. CDR1 and CDR2 from the germline V gene are MNHEY and SVGAGI. The J segment lost 7 bases and the V segment lost 5 bases, leaving 8 bases of the junction unmatched. The CDR3: CASSQTGGRGGYTF. DNA for the CDR3: TGTGCCAGCAGTCAAACAGGGGGCCGCGGTGGCTACACCTTC.

J is TRBJ2-7 and V is TRBV20-1; D gene uncertain. Germline loops: CDR1 DFQATT, CDR2 SNEGSKA (reference sequence). This CDR3 is built from 13 residues. V was cut by 3 bases and J by 5 bases, with 14 bases left in between. DNA for the CDR3: TGCAGTGCTAGGGCCAGCATTTCTAACGAGCAGTACTTC. It translates to CSARASISNEQYF.